Below, 3 T cell receptor beta chains from the same sample are listed, as sequenced in a study of beta chain features in type 1 diabetes. General study findings and limits: The study found moderately but significantly shorter TCRB CDR3s in all four CD4+ subsets of Type 1 diabetes patients.

cDNA synthesis used the whole RNA isolate, giving expressed TCRB sequences. The data were produced by immunoSEQ multiplex PCR, yet TCRdb's version contains in-frame clones alone and is incomplete. Among some 700,000 clones, roughly 12% were seen once, and the ten largest hold less than 0.025%. These receptors have no known antigen. The sequenced sample was naive CD4+ T cells from blood. Receptor source: a man between 18 and 29 years old with type 1 diabetes.

The chain employs TRBV7-9 and TRBJ2-3; 13 bases are shared with TRBD2. Germline-derived CDR1 and CDR2 are SEHNR and FQNEAQ (reference sequence). The trim removed 8 bases at V and 2 bases at J, leaving 13 bases unmatched. This CDR3 region has 18 residues. The CDR3 region has the DNA TGTGCCAGCCAGGGCCCCTTTGGACTAGCGGGGGCCACAGATACGCAGTATTTT. Translated, it gives CASQGPFGLAGATDTQYF.

V gene TRBV5-1 combines with J gene TRBJ1-5, with D uncertain. V lost 0 bases and J lost 4, with 5 bases in between. From germline, CDR1 is SGHRS and CDR2 YFSETQ. The CDR3 has 13 amino acids. CDR3 sequence: CASSLGKNQPQHF. Here the CDR3 DNA reads TGCGCCAGCAGCTTGGGGAAAAATCAGCCCCAGCATTTT.

The chain uses TRBV9 and TRBJ2-7, with 11 bases fitting TRBD1. Germline values: CDR1 SGDLS, CDR2 YYNGEE. V lost 4 bases to trimming and J lost 4 bases; unmatched junction nucleotides: 7. This CDR3 spans 15 amino acids. CDR3 nucleotide sequence: TGTGCCAGCAGCATCGGGACAGGGGGTTTGTACGAGCAGTACTTC. Its protein product is CASSIGTGGLYEQYF.